Listed below are T cell receptor beta chains from one sample, sequenced in a study of T cell responses to AZD1222 COVID-19 vaccine. The table came from immunoSEQ multiplex PCR; TCRdb's copy has only in-frame clones and leaves some out. The repertoire consists of 130,000 to 150,000 clones, with 80% to 85% occurring once and the leading ten covering roughly 4%. Sequenced here: peripheral blood, sampled on day 0 of MenACWY control vaccination. These TCRs come from an adult in good health. The CDR3 runs from the conserved cysteine through the conserved F or W. D genes are given only for firm matches. Size is omitted from some rows. Given values are once, few, many or a class for expanded clones.

V: TRBV11-2; D: NA; size: NA; J: TRBJ2-4; CDR3: CASSLSAALAKNIQYF; DNA: TGTGCCAGCAGCTTATCAGCGGCCCTAGCCAAAAACATTCAGTACTTC
V: TRBV7-8; D: NA; size: NA; J: TRBJ1-6; CDR3: CASSLEQGRSSPLHF; DNA: TGTGCCAGCAGCTTAGAACAGGGTCGATCTTCACCCCTCCACTTT
V: TRBV5-4; D: NA; size: NA; J: TRBJ1-2; CDR3: CASSPSNYGYTF; DNA: TGTGCCAGCAGCCCCAGTAACTATGGCTACACCTTC
V: TRBV18; D: TRBD1; size: NA; J: TRBJ1-5; CDR3: CASSTTGGNQPQHF; DNA: TGTGCCAGCTCAACAACAGGGGGCAATCAGCCCCAGCATTTT
V: TRBV6-5; D: NA; size: NA; J: TRBJ1-6; CDR3: CASSFRQESPLHF; DNA: TGTGCCAGCAGTTTCAGACAGGAATCACCCCTCCACTTT
V: TRBV18; D: NA; size: once; J: TRBJ1-4; CDR3: CASSLDQIEKLFF; DNA: TGTGCCAGCTCTCTCGACCAAATTGAAAAACTGTTTTTT
V: TRBV6-6; D: TRBD1; size: NA; J: TRBJ2-2; CDR3: CASSTYRGHVDGELFF; DNA: TGTGCCAGCAGTACTTACAGGGGCCACGTCGACGGGGAGCTGTTTTTT
V: TRBV12-2; D: NA; size: NA; J: TRBJ1-1; CDR3: CASRRSLDRGPMNTEAFF; DNA: TGTGCAAGTCGCCGATCCTTAGACAGGGGACCTATGAACACTGAAGCTTTCTTT
V: TRBV15; D: NA; size: NA; J: TRBJ2-4; CDR3: CATSRDALNIQYF; DNA: TGTGCCACCAGCAGAGATGCCCTAAACATTCAGTACTTC
V: TRBV5-1; D: TRBD2; size: NA; J: TRBJ2-1; CDR3: CASSFPTSGGHNEQFF; DNA: TGCGCCAGCAGCTTCCCGACTAGCGGGGGCCACAATGAGCAGTTCTTC
V: TRBV7-6; D: NA; size: NA; J: TRBJ1-5; CDR3: CASSPGGGGGNQPQHF; DNA: TGTGCCAGCAGCCCCGGGGGAGGGGGAGGCAATCAGCCCCAGCATTTT
V: TRBV6-2/TRBV6-3; D: TRBD1; size: NA; J: TRBJ1-2; CDR3: CASSLRTGGPYGYTF; DNA: TGTGCCAGCAGTTTAAGGACAGGGGGTCCCTATGGCTACACCTTC
V: TRBV3-1/TRBV3-2; D: NA; size: NA; J: TRBJ1-6; CDR3: CASSQGQIGSPLHF; DNA: TGTGCCAGCAGCCAAGGACAGATCGGGTCACCCCTCCACTTT
V: TRBV6-4; D: TRBD1; size: NA; J: TRBJ2-3; CDR3: CASSVGTGDTDTQYF; DNA: TGTGCCAGCAGTGTCGGGACAGGTGACACAGATACGCAGTATTTT
V: TRBV15; D: TRBD1; size: NA; J: TRBJ2-5; CDR3: CATSRDRGQETQYF; DNA: TGTGCCACCAGCAGGGACAGGGGGCAAGAGACCCAGTACTTC
V: TRBV5-1; D: TRBD1; size: NA; J: TRBJ2-3; CDR3: CASSSPTGRDRASTDTQYF; DNA: TGCGCCAGCAGCTCACCAACAGGACGGGACAGGGCCAGCACAGATACGCAGTATTTT
V: TRBV7-6; D: TRBD1; size: NA; J: TRBJ1-1; CDR3: CASSPRQGGYTEAFF; DNA: TGTGCCAGCAGCCCCAGACAGGGCGGGTACACTGAAGCTTTCTTT
V: TRBV4-1; D: NA; size: NA; J: TRBJ1-2; CDR3: CASSQVEGSGYTF; DNA: TGCGCCAGCAGCCAAGTGGAGGGGTCTGGCTACACCTTC
V: TRBV6-1; D: NA; size: once; J: TRBJ1-2; CDR3: CASSEAGNYGYTF; DNA: TGTGCCAGCAGTGAAGCGGGTAACTATGGCTACACCTTC
V: TRBV5-6; D: NA; size: NA; J: TRBJ1-5; CDR3: CASSLGQANQPQHF; DNA: TGTGCCAGCAGCCTCGGGCAGGCCAATCAGCCCCAGCATTTT
V: TRBV27; D: NA; size: NA; J: TRBJ1-6; CDR3: CASSYGGLGSPLHF; DNA: TGTGCCAGCAGTTATGGAGGGCTTGGTTCACCCCTCCACTTT
V: TRBV27; D: NA; size: many; J: TRBJ2-3; CDR3: CASSGTSTDTQYF; DNA: TGTGCCAGCAGTGGGACTAGCACAGATACGCAGTATTTT
V: TRBV27; D: TRBD2; size: NA; J: TRBJ2-5; CDR3: CANTKGRLANVKTQYF; DNA: TGTGCCAATACAAAAGGGAGACTAGCAAACGTGAAGACCCAGTACTTC
V: TRBV5-1; D: TRBD2; size: NA; J: TRBJ2-2; CDR3: CASSPLAANTGELFF; DNA: TGCGCCAGCAGCCCACTAGCGGCAAACACCGGGGAGCTGTTTTTT
V: TRBV2; D: NA; size: NA; J: TRBJ1-2; CDR3: CASSEGRGSRRRPNYGYTF; DNA: TGTGCCAGCAGTGAAGGGAGGGGGTCAAGGAGGAGACCAAACTATGGCTACACCTTC
V: TRBV6-5; D: TRBD1; size: NA; J: TRBJ2-1; CDR3: CASSRRDRGNNEQFF; DNA: TGTGCCAGCAGCCGCCGGGACAGGGGAAACAATGAGCAGTTCTTC
V: TRBV7-2; D: TRBD2; size: few; J: TRBJ2-5; CDR3: CASSLTSGNQETQYF; DNA: TGTGCCAGCAGCTTGACTAGCGGGAACCAAGAGACCCAGTACTTC
V: TRBV19; D: TRBD2; size: NA; J: TRBJ2-2; CDR3: CASSMGLNTGELFF; DNA: TGTGCCAGTAGTATGGGACTAAACACCGGGGAGCTGTTTTTT
V: TRBV6-5; D: TRBD1; size: NA; J: TRBJ1-3; CDR3: CASSTPRTGGNTIYF; DNA: TGTGCCAGCAGTACTCCCCGGACAGGGGGAAACACCATATATTTT
V: TRBV12-3/TRBV12-4; D: NA; size: NA; J: TRBJ1-1; CDR3: CASGDSFEAFF; DNA: TGTGCCAGCGGCGATTCATTTGAAGCTTTCTTT
V: TRBV6-5; D: NA; size: NA; J: TRBJ1-4; CDR3: CASSPEQGAGLFF; DNA: TGTGCCAGCAGCCCCGAACAGGGTGCTGGGCTGTTTTTT
V: TRBV5-4; D: TRBD2; size: NA; J: TRBJ2-5; CDR3: CASMRSSGGSQKTQYF; DNA: TGTGCCAGCATGAGGAGTAGCGGGGGGTCCCAAAAGACCCAGTACTTC
V: TRBV3-1/TRBV3-2; D: NA; size: NA; J: TRBJ1-1; CDR3: CASSQEAGNTEAFF; DNA: TGTGCCAGCAGCCAAGAGGCAGGGAACACTGAAGCTTTCTTT
V: TRBV4-1; D: TRBD2; size: NA; J: TRBJ2-1; CDR3: CASSQGRGVSYNEQFF; DNA: TGCGCCAGCAGCCAAGGTCGGGGGGTCTCCTACAATGAGCAGTTCTTC
V: TRBV11-3; D: NA; size: few; J: TRBJ2-3; CDR3: CASSLGDGTDTQYF; DNA: TGTGCCAGCAGCTTGGGGGACGGCACAGATACGCAGTATTTT
V: TRBV7-8; D: NA; size: NA; J: TRBJ1-5; CDR3: CASSPRQDQPQHF; DNA: TGTGCCAGCAGCCCAAGACAGGATCAGCCCCAGCATTTT
V: TRBV7-8; D: NA; size: NA; J: TRBJ1-2; CDR3: CASSQMRASWNGYTF; DNA: TGTGCCAGCAGCCAAATGCGGGCCTCATGGAATGGCTACACCTTC
V: TRBV5-6; D: NA; size: NA; J: TRBJ2-2; CDR3: CASNWGLTGELFF; DNA: TGTGCCAGCAACTGGGGGTTAACCGGGGAGCTGTTTTTT